This entry is about one T cell receptor beta chain. Trimming removed 2 bases from V and 6 bases from J, with 10 bases in between. This CDR3 spans 13 amino acids. CDR1 and CDR2 (germline): ENHRY, SYGVKD. This sample stems from a study of blood T cell repertoires in COVID-19. In the study overall: PBMCs, B-cell-depleted T cells, or T cells provided the cDNA or gDNA that made up the material.

The repertoire was sequenced with immunoSEQ multiplex PCR; TCRdb's copy has only in-frame clones and lacks some. The top ten clones hold 3.6% of a sample with under 250,000 clones, 83% of them seen once. This sequence originates from a woman aged 40 to 50 who had been exposed to COVID-19. Material: PBMCs or T cells enriched from blood (not recorded which). This rearrangement joins TRBV10-3 to TRBJ1-2, with D tentatively TRBD1 (5 bases). CDR3 nucleotide sequence: TGTGCCATCAGTGAGGGACACGATAATGGCTACACCTTC. Protein product: CAISEGHDNGYTF.